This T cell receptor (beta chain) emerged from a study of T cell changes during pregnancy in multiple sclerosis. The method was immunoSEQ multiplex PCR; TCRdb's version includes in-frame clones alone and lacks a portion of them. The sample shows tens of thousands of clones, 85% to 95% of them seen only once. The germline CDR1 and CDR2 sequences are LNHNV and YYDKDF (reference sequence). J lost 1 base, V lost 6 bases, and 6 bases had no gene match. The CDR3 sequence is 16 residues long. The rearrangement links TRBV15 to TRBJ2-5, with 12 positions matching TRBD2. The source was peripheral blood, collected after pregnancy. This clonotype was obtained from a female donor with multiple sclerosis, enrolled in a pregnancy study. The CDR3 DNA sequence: TGTGCCACCAGTACCTTACTAGCGGGGGGCCAAGAGACCCAGTACTTC. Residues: CATSTLLAGGQETQYF.